What follows are 19 T cell receptor beta chains derived from one specimen sequenced in a study of response to subunit inactivated influenza vaccine. TCRdb analysed the RT-PCR reads with MiXCR anew, one entry per CDR3 protein. The sample carries around 650,000 distinct CDR3 sequences, 15% to 17% recorded once. Sequences were derived from PBMCs from blood, sampled 12 days after vaccination. These receptors originate from a man aged 45 to 65 who received an inactivated influenza vaccine.

This clonotype was counted only a few times. The chain links TRBV6-1 to TRBJ2-1; D perhaps matches TRBD2 (6 bases). Germline-derived CDR1 and CDR2 are MNHNS and SASEGT. Trimming took 8 bases from V and 0 from J, leaving 14 bases between them. The CDR3 has 15 residues. CDR3 protein: CASGDSSSSYNEQFF. CDR3 DNA sequence: TGTGCCAGCGGGGACTCCTCGAGCTCCTACAATGAGCAGTTCTTC.

The chain uses TRBV20-1 and TRBJ2-3, with D possibly TRBD1 on 5 matching bases. The CDR3 loop spans 14 amino acids. Trimming cost V 3 bases and J 2 bases, with 12 bases left between them. The germline V gene encodes CDR1 DFQATT and CDR2 SNEGSKA (reference sequence). Here the CDR3 reads CSARMDTYTDTQYF. The CDR3 region has the DNA TGCAGTGCTAGGATGGACACTTACACAGATACGCAGTATTTT.

This clonotype was found a few times. The gene calls are TRBV3-1 and TRBJ1-2, with D possibly TRBD1 on 5 matching bases. CDR1 is LGHDT, CDR2 YNNKEL, per germline (reference sequence). The V end lost 0 bases, the J end lost 3 bases, and 8 bases lay between the germline ends. This CDR3 spans 14 amino acids. CDR3 in amino acids: CASSQDPTDYGYTF. The DNA of the CDR3 is TGTGCCAGCAGCCAAGATCCGACAGACTATGGCTACACCTTC.

This clonotype occurred a few times. This sequence joins TRBV7-2 and TRBJ2-1; TRBD2 matches 7 bases. The V gene's germline CDR1 is SGHTA and CDR2 FQGNSA. With V trimmed by 1 base and J by 6 bases, 3 bases remained unmatched. The CDR3 is made up of 14 amino acids. CDR3: CASSLVASGNEQFF. The CDR3 DNA follows: TGTGCCAGCAGCTTAGTGGCTAGCGGCAATGAGCAGTTCTTC. Full variable domain (outside the CDR3, taken from reference TRBV7-2 and TRBJ2-1): GAGVSQSPSNKVTEKGKDVELRCDPISGHTALYWYRQSLGQGLEFLIYFQGNSAPDKSGLPSDRFSAERTGGSVSTLTIQRTQQEDSAVYLCASSLVASGNEQFFGPGTRLTVL.

This clonotype was seen only a few times. The chain employs TRBV20-1 and TRBJ2-7, with 7 bases aligning to TRBD2. Germline trimming cut 1 base from V and 6 bases from J; bases unmatched to any gene: 12. This CDR3 is 15 amino acids long. Germline assignment: CDR1 DFQATT and CDR2 SNEGSKA (reference sequence). CDR3 sequence (DNA): TGCAGTGCTAGAGGGCCGACGGGGGGATGGACCGAGCAGTACTTC. This translates into CSARGPTGGWTEQYF.

The sample holds a few counts of this clonotype. CDR3 in amino acids: CASSFEGQGALSRGYTF. In nucleotides, the CDR3 is TGTGCCAGCAGCTTCGAGGGACAGGGGGCCCTCTCCCGTGGCTACACCTTC. This chain links TRBV7-9 with TRBJ1-2; 12 nucleotides match TRBD1. J was trimmed by 7 bases and V by 3 bases; bases with no gene match: 12. Germline CDR1 is SEHNR and CDR2 is FQNEAQ (reference sequence). This CDR3 region has 17 residues.

The chain employs TRBV6-1 and TRBJ2-7; possible D gene TRBD2, 7 bases. The CDR3 covers 13 residues. V lost 10 bases, J lost 4 bases, and 17 bases lay in between. Germline CDR1 and CDR2: MNHNS and SASEGT. This chain's CDR3 is CATHSGGRYEQYF. DNA for the CDR3: TGTGCCACCCACTCGGGGGGCAGGTACGAGCAGTACTTC.

This clonotype has more than one count but fewer than ten. The chain links TRBV28 to TRBJ2-5; 7 nucleotides agree with TRBD2. V shed 7 bases and J 4 bases; nucleotides not matched to a gene: 12. The germline CDR1 and CDR2 sequences are MDHEN and SYDVKM. This CDR3 spans 15 amino acids. The CDR3 coding sequence is TGTGCCAGCACGACCTGGGCGGGAGAGGGAGAGACCCAGTACTTC. Its protein is CASTTWAGEGETQYF.

This clonotype was observed a few times. This sequence joins TRBV4-3 and TRBJ2-2; a possible D gene is TRBD2 (5 bases). CDR1 and CDR2 (germline): LGHNA, YSLEER. V lost 3 bases and J 2 bases, leaving 25 bases between the germline ends. The length of the CDR3 is 20 residues. CDR3 DNA sequence: TGCGCCAGCAGCCACTACCTGGTACGGGAAAGCTACTTAAACACCGGGGAGCTGTTTTTT. Protein sequence: CASSHYLVRESYLNTGELFF.

This clonotype was seen a few times. J is TRBJ1-1 and V is TRBV7-2; TRBD1 is a possible D gene (6 bases). Germline V lookup: CDR1 SGHTA, CDR2 FQGNSA. Trimming removed 5 bases from V and 1 base from J, with 8 bases in between. The CDR3 totals 13 residues. The CDR3 nucleotides are TGTGCCAGCAGCACCAGGGGGAACACTGAAGCTTTCTTT. Protein product: CASSTRGNTEAFF.

This chain joins TRBV5-1 and TRBJ2-5, with a weak D call TRBD2 (7 bases). Germline loops: CDR1 SGHRS, CDR2 YFSETQ. The V end lost 4 bases, the J end lost 4 bases, and 14 bases lay between the germline ends. CDR3 length: 14 residues. The CDR3 region is CASSLPGGGETQYF. The CDR3 nucleotides read TGCGCCAGCAGCCTTCCGGGGGGCGGAGAGACCCAGTACTTC.

This clonotype was counted a few times. The rearrangement links TRBV3-1 to TRBJ2-1; 10 bases are shared with TRBD2. CDR1 is LGHDT and CDR2 is YNNKEL in the germline V gene (reference sequence). Trimming at V came to 6 bases and at J to 4 bases, leaving 3 bases not matched to a gene. The CDR3 sequence is 14 residues long. Written as DNA, the CDR3 is TGTGCCAGCAGGAAAGCGGGAGGGTACAATGAGCAGTTCTTC. Translation gives CASRKAGGYNEQFF.

CDR3 region: CASSLEGTANEKLFF. DNA of the CDR3: TGCGCCAGCAGCTTGGAGGGGACTGCTAATGAAAAACTGTTTTTT. The chain carries TRBV5-1 and TRBJ1-4, with a weak D call TRBD1 (5 bases). There are 15 residues in the CDR3. The V gene lost 0 bases and the J gene lost 3 bases, with 9 bases spanning the gap. Germline V gene lookup returns CDR1 SGHRS and CDR2 YFSETQ.

This clonotype was seen a few times. The chain employs TRBV30 and TRBJ1-1; D not resolved. CDR1 GTSNPN and CDR2 SVGIG come from the germline V gene (reference sequence). The CDR3 is 11 residues long. Trimming took 3 bases from V and 4 from J, leaving 6 bases between them. The CDR3 reads CAWSWGTEAFF. CDR3 bases: TGTGCCTGGAGCTGGGGCACTGAAGCTTTCTTT.

This clonotype was counted many times. This chain links TRBV7-3 with TRBJ2-1, with 13 positions matching TRBD2. Unmatched junction bases numbered 3, after V lost 4 bases and J lost 6 bases. There are 15 residues in the CDR3. Germline-derived CDR1 and CDR2 are SGHTA and FQGTGA. The CDR3 DNA is TGTGCCAGCAGCTCCGGGACTAGCGGGACCAATGAGCAGTTCTTC. Its translation: CASSSGTSGTNEQFF.

The chain couples TRBV10-2 to TRBJ2-1; 8 bases fit TRBD1. J lost 7 bases, V lost 10 bases, and 6 bases had no gene match. The germline CDR1 and CDR2 sequences are WSHSY and SAAADI. The CDR3 consists of 12 residues. The chain's CDR3 is CAIDRGWNEQFF. CDR3 bases: TGCGCCATAGACAGGGGTTGGAATGAGCAGTTCTTC.

The gene calls are TRBV11-2 and TRBJ1-3; TRBD1 might be the D (5 bases). The CDR3 spans 18 residues. V gave up 2 bases and J gave up 0 bases, with 17 bases separating them. Germline V gene data show CDR1 as SGHAT and CDR2 as FQNNGV. CDR3 nucleotides: TGTGCCAGCAGCTTAAGGCGACAGAGTCCAACCTCTGGAAACACCATATATTTT. This translates into CASSLRRQSPTSGNTIYF.

The chain is built from TRBV5-5 and TRBJ2-2; D might be TRBD1 (5 bases). The germline V gene has CDR1 SGHKS and CDR2 YYEKEE (reference sequence). Trimming removed 4 bases from V and 3 bases from J, with 13 bases in between. The CDR3 covers 15 residues. The DNA of the CDR3 is TGTGCCAGCAGCAAATCTTTAGGGGACACCGGGGAGCTGTTTTTT. It codes for CASSKSLGDTGELFF.

This clonotype has just a few counts. This sequence joins TRBV5-1 and TRBJ2-7; 9 bases align to TRBD2. Germline V gene lookup returns CDR1 SGHRS and CDR2 YFSETQ. The V gene end was trimmed by 0 bases and the J gene end by 5 bases; junction bases not matched to a gene: 3. CDR3 length: 14 amino acids. The CDR3 reads CASSLEGTSNEQYF. The CDR3 nucleotides are TGCGCCAGCAGCTTGGAGGGGACTAGCAACGAGCAGTACTTC.